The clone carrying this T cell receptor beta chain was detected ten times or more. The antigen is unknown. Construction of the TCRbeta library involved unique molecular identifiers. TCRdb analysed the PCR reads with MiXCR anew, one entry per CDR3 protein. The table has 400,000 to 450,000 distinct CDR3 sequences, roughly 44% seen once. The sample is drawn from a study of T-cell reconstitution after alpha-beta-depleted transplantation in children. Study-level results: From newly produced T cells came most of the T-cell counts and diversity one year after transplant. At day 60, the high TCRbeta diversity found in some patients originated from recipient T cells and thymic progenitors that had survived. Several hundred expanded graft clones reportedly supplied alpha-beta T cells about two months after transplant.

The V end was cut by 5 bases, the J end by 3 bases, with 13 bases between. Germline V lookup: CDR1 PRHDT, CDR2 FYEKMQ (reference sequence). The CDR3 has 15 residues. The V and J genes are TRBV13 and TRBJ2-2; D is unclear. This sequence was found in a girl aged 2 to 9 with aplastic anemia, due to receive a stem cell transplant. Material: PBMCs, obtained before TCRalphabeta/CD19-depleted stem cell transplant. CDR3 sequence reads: CASSPGPLHTGELFF. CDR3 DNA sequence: TGTGCCAGCAGCCCAGGTCCACTGCACACCGGGGAGCTGTTTTTT.